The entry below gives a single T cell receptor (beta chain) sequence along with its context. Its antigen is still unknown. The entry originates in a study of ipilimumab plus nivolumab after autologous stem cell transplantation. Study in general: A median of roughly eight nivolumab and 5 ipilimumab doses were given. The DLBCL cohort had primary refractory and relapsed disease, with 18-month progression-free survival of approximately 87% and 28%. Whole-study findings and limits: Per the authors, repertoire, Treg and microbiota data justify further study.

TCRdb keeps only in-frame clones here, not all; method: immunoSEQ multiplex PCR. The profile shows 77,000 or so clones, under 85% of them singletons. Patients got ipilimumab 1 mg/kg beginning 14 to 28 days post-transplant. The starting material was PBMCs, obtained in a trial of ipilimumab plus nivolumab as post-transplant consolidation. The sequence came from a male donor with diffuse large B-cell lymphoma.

CDR3 region: CASSGPGQGMFPYHYTF. The CDR3 region has the DNA TGTGCCAGCAGTGGACCGGGACAGGGGATGTTTCCCTACCACTACACCTTC. The chain has TRBV6-1 and TRBJ1-2, with 10 positions matching TRBD1. The germline V gene encodes CDR1 MNHNS and CDR2 SASEGT. The CDR3 length is 17 residues. The V and J ends lost 4 bases and 10 bases, in that order; junction bases with no gene match: 18.